This T cell receptor beta chain was found in a study of blood T cell repertoires in COVID-19. At the level of the study: In each case, the material was cDNA or gDNA derived from T cells, B-cell-depleted T cells, or PBMCs.

The CDR3 has 15 amino acids. V gave up 3 bases and J gave up 2 bases; unmatched junction bases: 5. Germline-derived CDR1 and CDR2 are MNHEY and SMNVEV (reference sequence). Method: immunoSEQ multiplex PCR; TCRdb's copy keeps in-frame clones and lacks some. This sample carries a few hundred thousand clones, 85% to 90% of them seen once, and the ten largest clones take under 3%. Sequences were obtained from PBMCs or T cells enriched from blood (not recorded which). This sequence was found in a young woman who had recovered from COVID-19. V is TRBV27 and J is TRBJ2-5; 8 bases map to TRBD1. The chain's CDR3 is CASSFRRGQQETQYF. The CDR3 nucleotides read TGTGCCAGCAGTTTCCGCAGGGGGCAGCAAGAGACCCAGTACTTC.